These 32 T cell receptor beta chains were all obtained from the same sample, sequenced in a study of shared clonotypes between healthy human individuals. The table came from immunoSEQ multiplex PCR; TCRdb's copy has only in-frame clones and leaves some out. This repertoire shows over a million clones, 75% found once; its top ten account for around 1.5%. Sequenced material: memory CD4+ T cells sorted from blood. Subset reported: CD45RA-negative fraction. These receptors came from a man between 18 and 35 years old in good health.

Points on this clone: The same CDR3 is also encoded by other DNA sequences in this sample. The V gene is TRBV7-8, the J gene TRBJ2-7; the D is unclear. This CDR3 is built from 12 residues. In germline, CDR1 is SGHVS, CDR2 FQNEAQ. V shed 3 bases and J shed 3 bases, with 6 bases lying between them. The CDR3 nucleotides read TGTGCCAGCAGCTTGGTAAACTACGAGCAGTACTTC. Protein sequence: CASSLVNYEQYF.

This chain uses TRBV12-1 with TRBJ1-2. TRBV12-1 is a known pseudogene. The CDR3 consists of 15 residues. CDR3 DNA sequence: TGTGCCAGCAGCTTTGGAGGGCAGGGACGATATGGCTACACCTTC. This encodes CASSFGGQGRYGYTF.

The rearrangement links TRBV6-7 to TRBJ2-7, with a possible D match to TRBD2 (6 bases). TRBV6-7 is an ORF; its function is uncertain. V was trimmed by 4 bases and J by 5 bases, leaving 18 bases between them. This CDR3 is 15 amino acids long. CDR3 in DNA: TGTGCCAGCAGTTCGATCGGGACTCCGTTACACGAGCAGTACTTC. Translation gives CASSSIGTPLHEQYF.

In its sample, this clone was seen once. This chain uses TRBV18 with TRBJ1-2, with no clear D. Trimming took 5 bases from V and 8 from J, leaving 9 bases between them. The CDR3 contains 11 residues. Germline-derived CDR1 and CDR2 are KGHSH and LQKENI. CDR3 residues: CASSSAVGYTF. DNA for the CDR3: TGTGCCAGCTCATCTGCCGTGGGCTACACCTTC.

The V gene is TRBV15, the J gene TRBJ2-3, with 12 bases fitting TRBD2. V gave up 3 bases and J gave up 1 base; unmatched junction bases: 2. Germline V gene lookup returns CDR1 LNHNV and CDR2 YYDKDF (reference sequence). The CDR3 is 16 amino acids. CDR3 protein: CATSSRTSGGTDTQYF. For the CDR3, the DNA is TGTGCCACCAGCAGCCGGACTAGCGGGGGCACAGATACGCAGTATTTT.

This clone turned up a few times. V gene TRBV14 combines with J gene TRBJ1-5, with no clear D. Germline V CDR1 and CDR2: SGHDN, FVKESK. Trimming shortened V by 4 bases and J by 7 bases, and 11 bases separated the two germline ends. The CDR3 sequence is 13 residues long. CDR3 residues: CASSLGGQQPQHF. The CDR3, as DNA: TGTGCCAGCAGCCTAGGCGGCCAGCAGCCCCAGCATTTT.

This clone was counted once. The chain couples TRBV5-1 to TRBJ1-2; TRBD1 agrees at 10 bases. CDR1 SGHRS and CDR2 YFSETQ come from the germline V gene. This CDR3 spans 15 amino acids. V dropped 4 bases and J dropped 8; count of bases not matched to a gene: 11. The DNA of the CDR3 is TGCGCCAGCAGCAGCTCCGGGACAGGGGTTCGAGGCTACACCTTC. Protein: CASSSSGTGVRGYTF.

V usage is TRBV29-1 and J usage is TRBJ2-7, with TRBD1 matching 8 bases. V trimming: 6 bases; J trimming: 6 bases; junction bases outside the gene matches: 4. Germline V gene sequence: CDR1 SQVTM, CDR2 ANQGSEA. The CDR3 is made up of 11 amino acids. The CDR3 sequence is CSVSTGGEQYF. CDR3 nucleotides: TGCAGCGTCTCAACAGGGGGCGAGCAGTACTTC.

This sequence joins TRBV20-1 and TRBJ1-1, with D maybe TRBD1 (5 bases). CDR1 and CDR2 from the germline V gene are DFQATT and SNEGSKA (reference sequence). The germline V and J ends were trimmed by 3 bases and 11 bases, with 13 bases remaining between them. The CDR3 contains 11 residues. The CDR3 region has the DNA TGCAGTGCTAGTGTGTTGGGGGACGCTTTCTTT. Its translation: CSASVLGDAFF.

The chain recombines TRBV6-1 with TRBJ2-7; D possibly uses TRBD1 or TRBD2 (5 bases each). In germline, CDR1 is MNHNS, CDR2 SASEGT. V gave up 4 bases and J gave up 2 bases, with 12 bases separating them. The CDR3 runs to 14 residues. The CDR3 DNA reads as TGTGCCAGCAGTGCGGGACCCTTGGCCTACGAGCAGTACTTC. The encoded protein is CASSAGPLAYEQYF.

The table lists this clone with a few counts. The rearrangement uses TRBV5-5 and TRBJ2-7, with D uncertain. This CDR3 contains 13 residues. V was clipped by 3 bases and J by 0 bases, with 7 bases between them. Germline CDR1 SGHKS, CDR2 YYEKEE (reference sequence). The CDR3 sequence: CASSYTVSYEQYF. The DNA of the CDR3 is TGTGCCAGCAGCTACACAGTCTCCTACGAGCAGTACTTC.

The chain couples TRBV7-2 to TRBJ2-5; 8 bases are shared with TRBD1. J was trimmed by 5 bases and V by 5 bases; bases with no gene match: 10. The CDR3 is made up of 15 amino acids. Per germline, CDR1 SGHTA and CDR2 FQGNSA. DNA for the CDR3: TGTGCCAGCAGCACTCGGACAGGGACGGGGGAGACCCAGTACTTC. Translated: CASSTRTGTGETQYF.

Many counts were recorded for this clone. In nucleotides, the CDR3 is TGTGCCAGCAGCTTAGACACGCGTAATTCACCCCTCCACTTT. This encodes CASSLDTRNSPLHF. The V and J genes are TRBV5-6 and TRBJ1-6, with D unresolved. Trimming pared 2 bases from V and 6 bases from J, leaving 9 bases between. The CDR3 loop spans 14 amino acids. Germline V gene lookup returns CDR1 SGHDT and CDR2 YYEEEE.

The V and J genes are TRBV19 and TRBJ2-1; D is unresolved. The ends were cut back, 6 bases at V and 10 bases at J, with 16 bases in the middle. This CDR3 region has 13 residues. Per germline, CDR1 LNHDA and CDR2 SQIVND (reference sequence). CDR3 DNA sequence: TGTGCCAGTAGCCCCGGACCCAGCAGGGAGCAGTTCTTC. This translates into CASSPGPSREQFF.

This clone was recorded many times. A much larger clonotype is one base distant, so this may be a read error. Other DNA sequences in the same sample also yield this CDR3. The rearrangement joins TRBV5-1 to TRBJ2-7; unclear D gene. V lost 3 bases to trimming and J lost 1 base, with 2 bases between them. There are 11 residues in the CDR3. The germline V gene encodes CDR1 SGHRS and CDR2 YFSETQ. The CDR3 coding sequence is TGCGCCAGCAGCTCGTCCTACGAGCAGTACTTC. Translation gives CASSSSYEQYF. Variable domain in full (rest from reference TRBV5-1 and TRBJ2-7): KAGVTQTPRYLIKTRGQQVTLSCSPISGHRSVSWYQQTPGQGLQFLFEYFSETQRNKGNFPGRFSGRQFSNSRSEMNVSTLELGDSALYLCASSSSYEQYFGPGTRLTVT.

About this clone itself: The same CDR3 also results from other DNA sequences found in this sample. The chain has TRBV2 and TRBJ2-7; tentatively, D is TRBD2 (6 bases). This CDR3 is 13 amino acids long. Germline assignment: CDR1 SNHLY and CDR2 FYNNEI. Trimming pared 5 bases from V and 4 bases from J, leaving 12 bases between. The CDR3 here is CASSLAGPYEQYF. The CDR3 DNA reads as TGTGCCAGCAGTCTCGCGGGGCCGTACGAGCAGTACTTC.

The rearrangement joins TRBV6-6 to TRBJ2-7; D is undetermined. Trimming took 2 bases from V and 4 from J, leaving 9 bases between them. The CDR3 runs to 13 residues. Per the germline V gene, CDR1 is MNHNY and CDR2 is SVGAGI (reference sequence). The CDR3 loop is CASSYRENYEQYF. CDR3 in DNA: TGTGCCAGCAGTTACCGAGAGAATTACGAGCAGTACTTC.

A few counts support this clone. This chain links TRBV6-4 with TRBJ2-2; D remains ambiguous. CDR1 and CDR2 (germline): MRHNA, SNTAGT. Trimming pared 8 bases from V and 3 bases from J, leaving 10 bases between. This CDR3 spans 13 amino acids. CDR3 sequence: CASSKDDTGELFF. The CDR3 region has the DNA TGTGCCAGCTCCAAGGACGACACCGGGGAGCTGTTTTTT.

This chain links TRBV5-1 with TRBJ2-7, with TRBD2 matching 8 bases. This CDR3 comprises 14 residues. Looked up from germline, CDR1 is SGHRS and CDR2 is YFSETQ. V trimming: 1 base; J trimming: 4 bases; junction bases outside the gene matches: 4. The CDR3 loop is CASSLQLAAYEQYF. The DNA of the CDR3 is TGCGCCAGCAGCTTGCAACTAGCGGCATACGAGCAGTACTTC.

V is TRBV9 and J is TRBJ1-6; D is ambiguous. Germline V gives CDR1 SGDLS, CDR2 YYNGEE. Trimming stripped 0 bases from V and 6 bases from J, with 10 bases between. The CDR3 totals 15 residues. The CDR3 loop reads CASSVDSWGNSPLHF. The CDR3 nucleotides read TGTGCCAGCAGCGTAGACAGCTGGGGTAATTCACCCCTCCACTTT.

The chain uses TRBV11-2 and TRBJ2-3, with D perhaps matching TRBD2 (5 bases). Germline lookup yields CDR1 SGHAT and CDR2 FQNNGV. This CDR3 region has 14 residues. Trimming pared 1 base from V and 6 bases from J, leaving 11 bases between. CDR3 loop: CASSLGSAGDTQYF. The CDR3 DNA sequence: TGTGCCAGCAGCTTAGGATCGGCGGGTGATACGCAGTATTTT.

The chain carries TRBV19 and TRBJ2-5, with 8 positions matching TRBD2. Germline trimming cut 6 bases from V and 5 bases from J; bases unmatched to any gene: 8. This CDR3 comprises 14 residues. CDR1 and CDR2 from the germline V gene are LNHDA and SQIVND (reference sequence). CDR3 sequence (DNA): TGTGCCAGTAGGCGACTAGCGTATGAGGAGACCCAGTACTTC. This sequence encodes CASRRLAYEETQYF.

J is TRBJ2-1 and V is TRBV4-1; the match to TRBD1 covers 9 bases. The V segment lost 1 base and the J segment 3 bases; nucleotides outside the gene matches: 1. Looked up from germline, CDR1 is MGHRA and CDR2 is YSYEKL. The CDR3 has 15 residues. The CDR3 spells CASSQGQGVYNEQFF. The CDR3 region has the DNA TGCGCCAGCAGCCAAGGACAGGGGGTCTACAATGAGCAGTTCTTC.

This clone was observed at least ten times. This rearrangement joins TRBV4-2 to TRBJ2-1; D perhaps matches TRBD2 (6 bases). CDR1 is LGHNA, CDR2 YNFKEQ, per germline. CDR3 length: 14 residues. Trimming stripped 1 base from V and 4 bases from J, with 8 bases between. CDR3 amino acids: CASSQGGTYNEQFF. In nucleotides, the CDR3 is TGTGCCAGCAGCCAAGGGGGGACTTACAATGAGCAGTTCTTC.

DNA for the CDR3: TGTGCCAGCAGTGCTAACCGAGTTACCGGGGAGCTGTTTTTT. As protein: CASSANRVTGELFF. The chain links TRBV27 to TRBJ2-2; D gene uncertain. The length of the CDR3 is 14 residues. CDR1 and CDR2 from the germline V gene are MNHEY and SMNVEV (reference sequence). V was clipped by 5 bases and J by 5 bases, with 12 bases between them.

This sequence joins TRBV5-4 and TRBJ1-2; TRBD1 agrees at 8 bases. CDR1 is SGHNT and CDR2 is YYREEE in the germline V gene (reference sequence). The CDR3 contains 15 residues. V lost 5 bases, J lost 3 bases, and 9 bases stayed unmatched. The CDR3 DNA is TGTGCCAGCAGTCCAGGGGGCTCTTACGACTATGGCTACACCTTC. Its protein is CASSPGGSYDYGYTF.

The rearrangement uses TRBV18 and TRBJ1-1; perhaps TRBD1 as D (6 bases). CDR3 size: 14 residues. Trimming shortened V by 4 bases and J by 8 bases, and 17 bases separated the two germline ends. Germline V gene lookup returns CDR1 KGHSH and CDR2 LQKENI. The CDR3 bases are TGTGCCAGCTCACAACTTCAGGGGAAGGGAGAAGCTTTCTTT. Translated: CASSQLQGKGEAFF.

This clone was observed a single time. CDR3 amino acids: CASTDSGRATDTQYF. As DNA, the CDR3 is TGTGCCAGCACCGATAGCGGGAGGGCCACAGATACGCAGTATTTT. The V and J genes are TRBV7-2 and TRBJ2-3; 11 bases are shared with TRBD2. V dropped 7 bases and J dropped 2; count of bases not matched to a gene: 5. The length of the CDR3 is 15 residues. Germline values: CDR1 SGHTA, CDR2 FQGNSA. The entire variable domain, with the rest obtained from reference TRBV7-2 and TRBJ2-3, is as follows: GAGVSQSPSNKVTEKGKDVELRCDPISGHTALYWYRQSLGQGLEFLIYFQGNSAPDKSGLPSDRFSAERTGGSVSTLTIQRTQQEDSAVYLCASTDSGRATDTQYFGPGTRLTVL.

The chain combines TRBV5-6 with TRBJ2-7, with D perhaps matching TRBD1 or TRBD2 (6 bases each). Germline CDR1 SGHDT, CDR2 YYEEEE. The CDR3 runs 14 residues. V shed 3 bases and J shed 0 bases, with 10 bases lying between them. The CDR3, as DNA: TGTGCCAGCAGCTGGGGGGCCAACTCCTACGAGCAGTACTTC. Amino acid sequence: CASSWGANSYEQYF.

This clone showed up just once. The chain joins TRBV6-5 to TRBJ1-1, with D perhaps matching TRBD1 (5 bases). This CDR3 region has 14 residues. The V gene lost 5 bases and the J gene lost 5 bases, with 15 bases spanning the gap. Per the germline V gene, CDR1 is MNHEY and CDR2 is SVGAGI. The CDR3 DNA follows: TGTGCCAGCAGTCCCGCCAGGGAATCGACTGAAGCTTTCTTT. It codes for CASSPARESTEAFF.

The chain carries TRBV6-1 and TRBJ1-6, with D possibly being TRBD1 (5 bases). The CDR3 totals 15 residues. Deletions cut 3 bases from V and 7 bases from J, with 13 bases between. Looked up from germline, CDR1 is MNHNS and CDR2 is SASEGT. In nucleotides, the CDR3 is TGTGCCAGCAGTGAGCGGGGGGAAGGGAATTCACCCCTCCACTTT. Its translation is CASSERGEGNSPLHF.

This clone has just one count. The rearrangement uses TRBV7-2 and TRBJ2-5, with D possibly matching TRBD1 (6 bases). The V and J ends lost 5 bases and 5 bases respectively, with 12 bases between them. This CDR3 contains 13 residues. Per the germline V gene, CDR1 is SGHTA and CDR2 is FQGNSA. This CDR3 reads CASSRQESETQYF. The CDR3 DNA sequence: TGTGCCAGCAGCCGACAGGAGTCGGAGACCCAGTACTTC.